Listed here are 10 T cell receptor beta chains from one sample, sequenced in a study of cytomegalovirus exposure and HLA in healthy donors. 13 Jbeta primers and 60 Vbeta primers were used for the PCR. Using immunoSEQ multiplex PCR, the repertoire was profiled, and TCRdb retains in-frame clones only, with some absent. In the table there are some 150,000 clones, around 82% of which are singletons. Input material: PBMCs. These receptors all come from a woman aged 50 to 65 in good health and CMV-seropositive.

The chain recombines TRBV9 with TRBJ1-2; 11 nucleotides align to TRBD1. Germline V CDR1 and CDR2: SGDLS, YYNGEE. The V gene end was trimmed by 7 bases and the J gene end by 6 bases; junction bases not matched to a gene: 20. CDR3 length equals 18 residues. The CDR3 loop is CASGPQAQGTGGEDGYTF. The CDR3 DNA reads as TGTGCCAGCGGCCCACAAGCCCAGGGGACAGGGGGGGAGGATGGCTACACCTTC.

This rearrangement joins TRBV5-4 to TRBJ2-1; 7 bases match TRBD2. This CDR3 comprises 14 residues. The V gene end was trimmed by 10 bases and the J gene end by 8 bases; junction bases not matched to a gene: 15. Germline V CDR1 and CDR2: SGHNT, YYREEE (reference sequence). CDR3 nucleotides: TGTGCCGTCAGACTAGCTGGGAATGTCGATGAGCAGTTCTTC. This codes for CAVRLAGNVDEQFF. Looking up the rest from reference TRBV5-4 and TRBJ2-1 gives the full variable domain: ETGVTQSPTHLIKTRGQQVTLRCSSQSGHNTVSWYQQALGQGPQFIFQYYREEENGRGNFPPRFSGLQFPNYSSELNVNALELDDSALYLCAVRLAGNVDEQFFGPGTRLTVL.

CDR3 in DNA: TGTGCCAGCAGCGCGGGACAGGCAAGCTACAATGAGCAGTTCTTC. Protein: CASSAGQASYNEQFF. V is TRBV5-4 and J is TRBJ2-1; 8 bases line up with TRBD1. The CDR3 contains 15 residues. V was clipped by 4 bases and J by 3 bases; unmatched bases: 6. CDR1 SGHNT and CDR2 YYREEE come from the germline V gene (reference sequence).

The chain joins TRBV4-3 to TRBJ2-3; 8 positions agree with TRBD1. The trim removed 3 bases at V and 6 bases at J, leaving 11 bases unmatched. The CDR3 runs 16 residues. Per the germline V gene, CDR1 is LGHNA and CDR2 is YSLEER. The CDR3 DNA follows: TGCGCCAGCAGCCAGGACGACAGGGGCGCATCGGATACGCAGTATTTT. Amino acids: CASSQDDRGASDTQYF.

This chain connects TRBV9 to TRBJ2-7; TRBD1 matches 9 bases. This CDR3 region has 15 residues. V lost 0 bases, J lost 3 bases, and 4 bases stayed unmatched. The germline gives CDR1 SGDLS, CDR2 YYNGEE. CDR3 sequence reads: CASSVGGQGIYEQYF. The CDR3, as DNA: TGTGCCAGCAGCGTAGGGGGACAGGGTATCTACGAGCAGTACTTC.

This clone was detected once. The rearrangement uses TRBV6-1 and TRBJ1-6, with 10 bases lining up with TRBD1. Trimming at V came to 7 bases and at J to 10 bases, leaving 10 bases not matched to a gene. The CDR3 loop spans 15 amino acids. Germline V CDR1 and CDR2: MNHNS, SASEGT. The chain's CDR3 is CASTPNDRGPSPLHF. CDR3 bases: TGTGCCAGCACCCCGAATGACAGGGGGCCCTCACCCCTCCACTTT.

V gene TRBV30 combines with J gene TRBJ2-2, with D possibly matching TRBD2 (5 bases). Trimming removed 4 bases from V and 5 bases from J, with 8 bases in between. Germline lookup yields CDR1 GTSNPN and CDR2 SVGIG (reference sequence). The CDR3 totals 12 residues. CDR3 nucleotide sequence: TGTGCCTGGAAGGGCGGGACCGGGGAGCTGTTTTTT. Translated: CAWKGGTGELFF.

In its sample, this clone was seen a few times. In DNA form, the CDR3 reads TGTGCCAGCAAGAGGGAATTAGATGGCTACACCTTC. It codes for CASKRELDGYTF. This rearrangement joins TRBV9 to TRBJ1-2; D is unresolved. The germline V and J ends were trimmed by 6 bases and 6 bases, with 12 bases remaining between them. This CDR3 contains 12 residues. The germline CDR1 and CDR2 sequences are SGDLS and YYNGEE.

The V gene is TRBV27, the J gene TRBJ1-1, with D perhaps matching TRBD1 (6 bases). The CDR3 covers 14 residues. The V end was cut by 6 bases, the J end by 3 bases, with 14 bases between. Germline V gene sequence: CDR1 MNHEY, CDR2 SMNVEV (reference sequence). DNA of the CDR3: TGTGCCAGCAGAGCAAGACAGGAGTACACTGAAGCTTTCTTT. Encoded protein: CASRARQEYTEAFF.

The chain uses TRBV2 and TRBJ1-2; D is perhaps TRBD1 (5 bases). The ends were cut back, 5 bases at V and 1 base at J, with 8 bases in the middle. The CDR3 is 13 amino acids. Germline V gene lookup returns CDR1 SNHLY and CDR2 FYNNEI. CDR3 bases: TGTGCCAGCAGTCCGACAGATAACTATGGCTACACCTTC. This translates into CASSPTDNYGYTF.